This T cell receptor beta chain was profiled in a study of blood T cells in healthy people across ages. It was with a sample-barcoded 5' primer and a J-beta primer mix that a second PCR of about 7 to 12 cycles was run. Each cDNA molecule, via a template-switch adaptor with 12 random nucleotides, was tagged. TCRdb analysed the 5' RACE reads with MiXCR anew, one entry per CDR3 protein. This sample has around 1.7 million distinct CDR3 sequences, with 25% to 30% found just once. Russia was home to the donors, healthy Caucasian individuals aged about 6 to 90. This CDR3 region has 24 residues. The germline gives CDR1 MGHRA, CDR2 YSYEKL. After removal of 1 base from V and 2 bases from J, the junction contained 24 bases not matched to a gene.

Specimen: blood. The sequence came from a woman in her 30s in good health. The genes are TRBV4-1 and TRBJ2-1; TRBD2 aligns across 12 bases. This chain's CDR3 is CASSQAPGHLGASGRGGPYNEQFF. CDR3 DNA: TGCGCCAGCAGCCAAGCCCCGGGACACCTGGGAGCTAGCGGGAGGGGGGGGCCCTACAATGAGCAGTTCTTC.